Below are 2 T cell receptor beta chains sequenced from a single sample in a study of vaccination and CD4 T cells after COVID-19. Sequencing of DNA taken from cultured CD4+ T cells relied on the Oncomine TCR Beta short-read assay. TCRdb reprocessed the PCR reads with MiXCR, giving one entry per CDR3 protein. The table records tens of thousands of distinct CDR3 sequences, around 43% of them present only once. Their antigens remain unidentified. Treatment reported: approximately nine-day PBMC culture with coronavirus spike peptide pools or control peptides (ViraFEST assay). The source material was CD4+ T cells from blood, cultured in vitro, sampled before SARS-CoV-2 vaccination. The origin of the receptors is a human donor who received a COVID-19 vaccine.

The chain has TRBV10-3 and TRBJ1-3; 7 bases agree with TRBD1. Germline loops: CDR1 ENHRY, CDR2 SYGVKD. V shed 6 bases and J 2 bases; nucleotides not matched to a gene: 10. The CDR3 loop spans 16 amino acids. The CDR3 here is CAIREMTGPAGNTIYF. The CDR3 nucleotides are TGTGCCATCAGGGAAATGACAGGGCCGGCTGGAAACACCATATATTTT.

In its sample, this clonotype was seen a few times. This chain connects TRBV6-2 or TRBV6-3 to TRBJ1-2; D gene ambiguous. CDR3 size: 15 residues. The V end was cut by 5 bases, the J end by 6 bases, with 19 bases between. Germline CDR1 MNHEY, CDR2 SVGEGT. In nucleotides, the CDR3 is TGTGCCAGCAGTGAGCCGGGCCGCCAGAAGAATGGCTACACCTTC. Encoded protein: CASSEPGRQKNGYTF.